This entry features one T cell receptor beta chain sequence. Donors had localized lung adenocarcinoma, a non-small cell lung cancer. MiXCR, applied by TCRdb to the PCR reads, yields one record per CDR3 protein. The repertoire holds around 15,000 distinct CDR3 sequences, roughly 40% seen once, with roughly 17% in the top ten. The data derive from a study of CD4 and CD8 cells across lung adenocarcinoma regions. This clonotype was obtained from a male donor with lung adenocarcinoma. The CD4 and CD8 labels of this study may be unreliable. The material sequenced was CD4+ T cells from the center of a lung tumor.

The CDR3 sequence is CASSPGLAGESDIQYF. The CDR3 DNA follows: TGTGCCAGCAGTCCCGGACTAGCGGGAGAGTCAGACATTCAGTACTTC. The gene calls are TRBV12-3 or TRBV12-4 and TRBJ2-4; 13 bases match TRBD2. The CDR3 contains 16 residues. V was pared by 5 bases and J by 8 bases, with 9 bases of the junction left unmatched.